Listed below are T cell receptor beta chains from one sample, sequenced in a study of blood T cell repertoires in COVID-19. The repertoire was sequenced with immunoSEQ multiplex PCR; TCRdb's copy has only in-frame clones and lacks some. The table has around 170,000 clones, 70% to 90% seen once. The sequenced sample consisted of peripheral blood. Source of these receptors: a man aged 45-65 years with active or convalescent COVID-19. The CDR3 runs from the conserved cysteine through the conserved F or W. D genes are given only for firm matches.

len | d_gene | j_gene | v_gene | CDR3aa | CDR3nt
14 | TRBD2 | TRBJ2-1 | TRBV7-7 | CASSLGREYNEQFF | TGTGCTAGCAGCTTAGGGCGGGAGTACAATGAGCAGTTCTTC
13 | NA | TRBJ2-5 | TRBV18 | CASSPGLEETQYF | TGTGCCAGCTCACCGGGACTTGAAGAGACCCAGTACTTC
15 | TRBD1 | TRBJ2-1 | TRBV18 | CASSSGTGAGNEQFF | TGTGCCAGCTCATCAGGGACAGGGGCGGGGAATGAGCAGTTCTTC
14 | TRBD1 | TRBJ1-4 | TRBV19 | CASSRTGANEKLFF | TGTGCCAGTAGTAGGACAGGGGCTAATGAAAAACTGTTTTTT
15 | NA | TRBJ2-5 | TRBV3-1/TRBV3-2 | CASSQTGLDQETQYF | TGTGCCAGCAGCCAAACCGGACTGGATCAAGAGACCCAGTACTTC
15 | NA | TRBJ1-3 | TRBV6-1 | CASSEGYRAGNTIYF | TGTGCCAGCAGTGAAGGGTACAGGGCTGGAAACACCATATATTTT
11 | NA | TRBJ2-7 | TRBV5-1 | CASSTNYEQYF | TGCGCCAGCAGCACAAACTACGAGCAGTACTTC
17 | NA | TRBJ1-1 | TRBV5-5 | CASSTLPGVGRNTEAFF | TGTGCCAGCAGCACCTTGCCGGGGGTAGGACGAAACACTGAAGCTTTCTTT
15 | TRBD2 | TRBJ2-1 | TRBV9 | CASSGTRGLAGPEFF | TGTGCCAGCAGCGGAACCAGAGGACTAGCGGGGCCGGAGTTCTTC
15 | NA | TRBJ1-5 | TRBV24-1 | CATSESGYSNQPQHF | TGTGCCACCAGTGAGTCGGGATATAGCAATCAGCCCCAGCATTTT
13 | NA | TRBJ2-7 | TRBV21-1 | CASRGGLIYEQYF | TGTGCCAGTAGAGGCGGACTAATCTACGAGCAGTACTTC
12 | TRBD1 | TRBJ2-7 | TRBV5-1 | CASSDRVYEQYF | TGCGCCAGCAGCGACAGGGTCTACGAGCAGTACTTC
17 | NA | TRBJ1-6 | TRBV19 | CASSWRRGRTDNSPLHF | TGTGCCAGTAGCTGGAGGCGGGGGCGCACGGATAATTCACCCCTCCACTTT
16 | TRBD1 | TRBJ1-2 | TRBV6-2/TRBV6-3 | CASSYGGQGPNYGYTF | TGTGCCAGCAGTTACGGAGGACAGGGCCCTAACTATGGCTACACCTTC